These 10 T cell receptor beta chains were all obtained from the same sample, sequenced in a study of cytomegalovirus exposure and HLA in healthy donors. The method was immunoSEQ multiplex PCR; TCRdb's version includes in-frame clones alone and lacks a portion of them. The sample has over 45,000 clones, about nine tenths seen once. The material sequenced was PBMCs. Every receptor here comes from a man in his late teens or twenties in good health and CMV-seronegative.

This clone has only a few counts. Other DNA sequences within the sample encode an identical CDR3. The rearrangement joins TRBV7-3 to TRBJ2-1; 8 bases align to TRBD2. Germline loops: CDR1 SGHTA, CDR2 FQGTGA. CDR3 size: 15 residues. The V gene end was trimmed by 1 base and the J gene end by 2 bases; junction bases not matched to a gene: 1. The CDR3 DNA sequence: TGTGCCAGCAGCTTAATACTAGCGGCCTACAATGAGCAGTTCTTC. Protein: CASSLILAAYNEQFF.

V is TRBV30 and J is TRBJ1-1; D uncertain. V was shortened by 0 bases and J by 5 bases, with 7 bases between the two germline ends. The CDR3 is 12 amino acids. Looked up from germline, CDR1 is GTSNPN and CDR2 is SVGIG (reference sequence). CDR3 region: CAWSVARTEAFF. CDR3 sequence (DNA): TGTGCCTGGAGTGTAGCTCGTACTGAAGCTTTCTTT.

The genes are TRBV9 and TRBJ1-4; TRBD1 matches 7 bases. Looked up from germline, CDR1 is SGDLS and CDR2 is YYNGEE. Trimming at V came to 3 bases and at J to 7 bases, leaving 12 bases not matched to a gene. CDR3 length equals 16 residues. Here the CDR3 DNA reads TGTGCCAGCAGCGCCGGGACAGCACCTTCGCGTGAAAAACTGTTTTTT. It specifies CASSAGTAPSREKLFF.

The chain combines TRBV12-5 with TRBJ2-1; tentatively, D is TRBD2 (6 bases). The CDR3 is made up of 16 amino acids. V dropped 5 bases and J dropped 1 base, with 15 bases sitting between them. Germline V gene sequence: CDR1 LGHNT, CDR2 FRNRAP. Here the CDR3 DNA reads TGTGCTAGTGGTGCAATTGGGGGGTTTTCCTACAATGAGCAGTTCTTC. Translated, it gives CASGAIGGFSYNEQFF. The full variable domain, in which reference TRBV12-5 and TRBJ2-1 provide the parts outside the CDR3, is DARVTQTPRHKVTEMGQEVTMRCQPILGHNTVFWYRQTMMQGLELLAYFRNRAPLDDSGMPKDRFSAEMPDATLATLKIQPSEPRDSAVYFCASGAIGGFSYNEQFFGPGTRLTVL.

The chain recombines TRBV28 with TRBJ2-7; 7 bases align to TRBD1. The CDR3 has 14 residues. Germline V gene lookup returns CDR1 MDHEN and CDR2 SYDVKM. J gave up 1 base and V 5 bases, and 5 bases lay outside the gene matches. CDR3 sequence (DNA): TGTGCCAGCAGTCGGATGGGACAGTCCTACGAGCAGTACTTC. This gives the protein CASSRMGQSYEQYF.

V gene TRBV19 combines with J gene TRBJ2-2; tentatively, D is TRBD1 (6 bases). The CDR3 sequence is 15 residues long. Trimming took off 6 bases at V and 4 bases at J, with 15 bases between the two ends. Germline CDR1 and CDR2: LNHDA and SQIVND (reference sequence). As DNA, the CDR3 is TGTGCCAGTAGCGGACAGAGGGTCCTCACCGGGGAGCTGTTTTTT. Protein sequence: CASSGQRVLTGELFF. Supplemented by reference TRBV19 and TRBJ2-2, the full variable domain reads DGGITQSPKYLFRKEGQNVTLSCEQNLNHDAMYWYRQDPGQGLRLIYYSQIVNDFQKGDIAEGYSVSREKKESFPLTVTSAQKNPTAFYLCASSGQRVLTGELFFGEGSRLTVL.

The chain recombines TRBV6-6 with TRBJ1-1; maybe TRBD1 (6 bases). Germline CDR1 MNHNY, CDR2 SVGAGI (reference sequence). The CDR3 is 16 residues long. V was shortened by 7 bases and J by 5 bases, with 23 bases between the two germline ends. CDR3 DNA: TGTGCCAGCACTACGGGAGGGGGAAGGGTATCAACTGAAGCTTTCTTT. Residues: CASTTGGGRVSTEAFF.

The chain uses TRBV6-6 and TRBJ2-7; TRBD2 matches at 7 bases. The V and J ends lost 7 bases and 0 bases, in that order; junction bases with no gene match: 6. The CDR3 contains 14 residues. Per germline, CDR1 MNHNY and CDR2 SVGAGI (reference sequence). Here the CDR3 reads CASTAGTNSYEQYF. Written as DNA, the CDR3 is TGTGCCAGCACCGCCGGGACTAACTCCTACGAGCAGTACTTC.

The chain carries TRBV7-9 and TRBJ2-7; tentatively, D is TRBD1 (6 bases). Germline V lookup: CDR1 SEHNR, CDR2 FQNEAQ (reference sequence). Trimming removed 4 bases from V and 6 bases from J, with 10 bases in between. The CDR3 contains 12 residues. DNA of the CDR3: TGTGCCAGCAGCTGGACAGTGGGCGAGCAGTACTTC. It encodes CASSWTVGEQYF.

The CDR3 DNA is TGTGCCAGCGGGCCGACACCGTACTCTGGAAACACCATATATTTT. As protein: CASGPTPYSGNTIYF. V is TRBV6-5 and J is TRBJ1-3, with D hard to call. In germline, CDR1 is MNHEY, CDR2 SVGAGI. The CDR3 covers 15 residues. V was clipped by 8 bases and J by 0 bases, with 14 bases between them.